This T cell receptor beta chain is from a study of blood T cell repertoires in COVID-19 (dated by TCRdb to about 2020). Describing the broader study: Collaborator samples came from the United States, Italy and Spain and covered acute and convalescent phases of COVID-19. A de-identified subject ID, COVID-19 status, age in years and sex were almost always included in the sample metadata. The repertoires were released in a freely available public database meant as a resource for research on the immune response to SARS-CoV-2. The material from the prospective study consisted of cDNA or gDNA derived from T cells, B-cell-depleted T cells, or PBMCs. The samples were drawn from the first 160 participants of the ongoing ImmuneRACE study and from about 1,200 subjects provided by 6 global collaborators. The dataset comprised deeply sampled blood TCRbeta repertoires from subjects exposed to, actively infected with, or recovered from COVID-19. HLA class I and class II types, where available, came from metadata supplied by the sample provider rather than from assay-based typing.

Each collaborating institution followed its own protocols to collect whole blood in K2EDTA tubes. Collaborator samples were shipped for TCRbeta analysis as frozen whole blood, isolated PBMCs, or DNA extracted from either sample type. TCRbeta CDR3 regions were amplified from genomic DNA by means of the immunoSEQ Assay, a bias-controlled multiplex PCR. The authors' pipeline ran thus. Nucleated cell counts per sample were estimated from amplification of reference gene primers within the assay. Sequence reads were collapsed and filtered to measure the absolute abundance of every unique TCRbeta CDR3 rearrangement. For each sample, productive Simpson clonality was calculated by taking the square root of Simpson's diversity index across productive rearrangements. Drawn from immuneACCESS, this table holds only the in-frame rearrangements with V and J called that TCRdb kept. Clones are partly lost; checked studies trace under half to an unresolved V gene and leave the rest unexplained. V, J and clone size were drawn from that table, and D and trimming were deduced from the DNA. In this sample the table shows 70,000 to 90,000 clones, approximately 88% of which occur a single time. Approximately 30% of the sample lies in the top ten.

After removal of 2 bases from V and 4 bases from J, the junction retains 4 bases not matched to a gene. Via the germline V gene (reference sequence), CDR1 is MNHEY and CDR2 SMNVEV. Reading from cysteine to phenylalanine, the CDR3 counts 14 amino acids. CDR3 DNA is the only sequence kept; it has 42 bases, read in frame from the first base. Overall study outcomes, separate from this receptor: How much clinical and demographic metadata was included differed by source and by participant, and the metadata was provided uncurated.

Comments on this clone: What this receptor recognizes is not known. No quality values exist for individual bases; no much larger clone is one base distant.

Recombination connected TRBV27 to TRBJ1-1; 7 central bases correspond to TRBD1. Input material: peripheral blood. The receptor was derived from a man aged 50 to 59 with acute or convalescent COVID-19. The bases read TGTGCCAGCAGTTTAGAGGGGGCCGTCACTGAAGCTTTCTTT. Translation gives CASSLEGAVTEAFF.